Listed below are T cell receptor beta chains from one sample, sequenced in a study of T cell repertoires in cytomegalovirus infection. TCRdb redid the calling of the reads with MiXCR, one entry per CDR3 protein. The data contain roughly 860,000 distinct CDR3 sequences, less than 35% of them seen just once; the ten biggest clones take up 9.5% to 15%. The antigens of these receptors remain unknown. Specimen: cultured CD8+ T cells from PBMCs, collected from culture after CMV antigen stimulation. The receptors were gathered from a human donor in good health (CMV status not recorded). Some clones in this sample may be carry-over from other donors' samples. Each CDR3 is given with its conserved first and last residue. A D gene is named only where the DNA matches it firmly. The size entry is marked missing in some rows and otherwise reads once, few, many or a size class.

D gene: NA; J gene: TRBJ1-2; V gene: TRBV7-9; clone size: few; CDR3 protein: CASSLTAETYGYTF; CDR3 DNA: TGTGCCAGCAGCTTAACAGCGGAGACCTATGGCTACACCTTC
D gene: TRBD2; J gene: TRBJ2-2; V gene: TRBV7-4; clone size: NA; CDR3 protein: CASSFRGGVGGELFF; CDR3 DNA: TGTGCCAGCAGCTTCCGCGGGGGGGTCGGCGGGGAGCTGTTTTTT
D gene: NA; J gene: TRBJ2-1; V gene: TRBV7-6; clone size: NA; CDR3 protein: CASSLALGDSSYNEQFF; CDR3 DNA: TGTGCTAGCAGCTTAGCGCTCGGGGATAGCTCCTACAATGAGCAGTTCTTC
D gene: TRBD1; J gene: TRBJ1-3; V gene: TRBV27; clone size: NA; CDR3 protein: CASSFTGGLGNTIYF; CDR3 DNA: TGTGCCAGCAGTTTTACAGGGGGTCTTGGAAACACCATATATTTT
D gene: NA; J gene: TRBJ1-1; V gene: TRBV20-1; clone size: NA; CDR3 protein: CSARDRLRDTEAFF; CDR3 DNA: TGCAGTGCTAGAGACCGCCTCCGGGACACTGAAGCTTTCTTT
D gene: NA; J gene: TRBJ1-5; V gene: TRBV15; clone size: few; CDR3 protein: CATSRDKGSNQPQHF; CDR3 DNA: TGTGCCACCAGCAGAGATAAAGGGAGCAATCAGCCCCAGCATTTT
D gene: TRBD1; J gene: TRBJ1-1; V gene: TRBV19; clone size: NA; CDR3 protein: CASSIDPGGMNTEAFF; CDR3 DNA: TGTGCCAGTAGTATAGATCCAGGGGGAATGAACACTGAAGCTTTCTTT
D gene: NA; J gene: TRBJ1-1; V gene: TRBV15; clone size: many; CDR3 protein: CATSRDLGLTEAFF; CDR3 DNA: TGTGCCACCAGCAGAGATTTGGGGCTCACTGAAGCTTTCTTT
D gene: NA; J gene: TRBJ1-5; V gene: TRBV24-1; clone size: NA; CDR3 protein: CATSDDAAGNQPQHF; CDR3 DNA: TGTGCCACCAGTGACGACGCAGCTGGCAATCAGCCCCAGCATTTT
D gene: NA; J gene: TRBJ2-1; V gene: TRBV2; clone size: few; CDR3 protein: CASSDGGPNEQFF; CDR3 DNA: TGTGCCAGCAGTGATGGGGGGCCCAATGAGCAGTTCTTC
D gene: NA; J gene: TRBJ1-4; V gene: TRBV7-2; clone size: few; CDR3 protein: CASSFLSTNEKLFF; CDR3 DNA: TGTGCCAGCAGCTTTCTTTCAACTAATGAAAAACTGTTTTTT
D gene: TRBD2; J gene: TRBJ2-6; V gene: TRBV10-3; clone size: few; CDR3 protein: CAIPGLAGDYSSGANVLTF; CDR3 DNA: TGTGCCATTCCGGGACTAGCGGGGGACTATAGCTCTGGGGCCAACGTCCTGACTTTC
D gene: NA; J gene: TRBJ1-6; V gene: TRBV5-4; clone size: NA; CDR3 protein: CASSPARVKNSPLHF; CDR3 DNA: TGTGCCAGCAGCCCCGCCCGGGTGAAGAATTCACCCCTCCACTTT